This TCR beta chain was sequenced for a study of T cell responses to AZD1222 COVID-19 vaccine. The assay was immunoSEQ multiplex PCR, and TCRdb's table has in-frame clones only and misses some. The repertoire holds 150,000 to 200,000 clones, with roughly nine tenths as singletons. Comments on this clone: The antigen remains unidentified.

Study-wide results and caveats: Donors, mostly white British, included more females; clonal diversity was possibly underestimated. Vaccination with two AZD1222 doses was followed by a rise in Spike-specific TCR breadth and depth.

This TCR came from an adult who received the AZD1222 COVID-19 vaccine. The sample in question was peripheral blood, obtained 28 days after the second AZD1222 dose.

CDR3: CASSFQGGETEAFF. The CDR3 coding sequence is TGTGCCAGCTCATTCCAGGGAGGGGAAACTGAAGCTTTCTTT. The V call is TRBV18, the J call TRBJ1-1; maybe TRBD1 (5 bases). Trimming stripped 5 bases from V and 5 bases from J, with 15 bases between. Germline V gene data show CDR1 as KGHSH and CDR2 as LQKENI. This CDR3 region has 14 residues.